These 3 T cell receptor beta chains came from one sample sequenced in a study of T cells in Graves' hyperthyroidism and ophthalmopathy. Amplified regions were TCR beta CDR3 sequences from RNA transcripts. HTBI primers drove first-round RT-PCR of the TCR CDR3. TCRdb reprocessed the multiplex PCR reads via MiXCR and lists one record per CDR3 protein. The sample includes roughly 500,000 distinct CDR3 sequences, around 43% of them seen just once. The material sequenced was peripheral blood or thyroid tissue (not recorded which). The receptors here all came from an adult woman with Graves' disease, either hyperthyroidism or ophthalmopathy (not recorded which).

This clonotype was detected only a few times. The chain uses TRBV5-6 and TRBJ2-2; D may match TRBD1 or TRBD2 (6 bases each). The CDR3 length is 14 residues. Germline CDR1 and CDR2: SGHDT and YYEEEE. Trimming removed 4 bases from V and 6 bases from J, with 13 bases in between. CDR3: CASSRRGFPGELFF. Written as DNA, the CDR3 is TGTGCCAGCAGCAGGAGGGGGTTTCCCGGGGAGCTGTTTTTT.

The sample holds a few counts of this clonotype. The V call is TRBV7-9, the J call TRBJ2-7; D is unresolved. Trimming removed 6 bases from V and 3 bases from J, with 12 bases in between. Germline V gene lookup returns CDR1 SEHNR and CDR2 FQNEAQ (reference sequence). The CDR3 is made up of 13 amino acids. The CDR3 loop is CASSIQNSYEQYF. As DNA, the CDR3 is TGTGCCAGCAGTATACAAAACAGCTACGAGCAGTACTTC.

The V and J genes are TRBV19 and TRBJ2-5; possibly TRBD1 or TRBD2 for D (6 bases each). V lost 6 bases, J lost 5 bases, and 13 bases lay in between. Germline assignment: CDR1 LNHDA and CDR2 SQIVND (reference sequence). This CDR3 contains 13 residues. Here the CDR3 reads CASRSGGEETQYF. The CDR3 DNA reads TGTGCCAGTAGGTCCGGGGGCGAGGAGACCCAGTACTTC.